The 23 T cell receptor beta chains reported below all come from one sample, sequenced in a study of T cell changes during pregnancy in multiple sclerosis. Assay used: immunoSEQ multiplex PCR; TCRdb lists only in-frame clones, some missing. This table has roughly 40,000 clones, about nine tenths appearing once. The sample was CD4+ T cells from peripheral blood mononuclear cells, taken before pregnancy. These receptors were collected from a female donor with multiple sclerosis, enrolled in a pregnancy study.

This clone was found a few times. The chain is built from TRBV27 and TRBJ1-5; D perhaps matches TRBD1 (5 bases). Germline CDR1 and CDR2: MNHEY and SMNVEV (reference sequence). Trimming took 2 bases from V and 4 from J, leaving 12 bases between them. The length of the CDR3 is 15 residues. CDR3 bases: TGTGCCAGCAGTTTACAGGGATTGGGGAATCAGCCCCAGCATTTT. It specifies CASSLQGLGNQPQHF.

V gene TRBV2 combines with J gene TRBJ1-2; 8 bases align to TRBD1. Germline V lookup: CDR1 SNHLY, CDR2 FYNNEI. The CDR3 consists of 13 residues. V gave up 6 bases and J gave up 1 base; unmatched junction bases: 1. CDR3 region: CASSGQGNYGYTF. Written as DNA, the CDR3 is TGTGCCAGCAGCGGACAGGGTAACTATGGCTACACCTTC.

CDR3: CASSPDRGNQPQHF. In DNA form, the CDR3 reads TGTGCCAGCAGCCCTGACAGGGGGAATCAGCCCCAGCATTTT. V is TRBV6-5 and J is TRBJ1-5, with 9 nucleotides matching TRBD1. Per germline, CDR1 MNHEY and CDR2 SVGAGI. This CDR3 is built from 14 residues. Germline trimming cut 6 bases from V and 4 bases from J; bases unmatched to any gene: 4.

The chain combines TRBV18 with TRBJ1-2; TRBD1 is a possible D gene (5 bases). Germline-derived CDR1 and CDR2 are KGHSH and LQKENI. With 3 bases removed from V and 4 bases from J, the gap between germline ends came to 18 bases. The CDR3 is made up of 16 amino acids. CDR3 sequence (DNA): TGTGCCAGCTCACCGCTAGACAGTACGGAGATCTATGGCTACACCTTC. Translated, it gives CASSPLDSTEIYGYTF.

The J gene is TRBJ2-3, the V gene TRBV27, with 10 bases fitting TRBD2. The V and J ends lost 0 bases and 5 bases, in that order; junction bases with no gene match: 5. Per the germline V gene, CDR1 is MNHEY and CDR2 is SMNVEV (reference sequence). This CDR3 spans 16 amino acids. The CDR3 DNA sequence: TGTGCCAGCAGTTTATCGTTAGCGGGGGGTAGAGATACGCAGTATTTT. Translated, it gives CASSLSLAGGRDTQYF.

DNA of the CDR3: TGTGCCAGCAGCCCGGGAGGGGGCACAGATACGCAGTATTTT. This sequence encodes CASSPGGGTDTQYF. The J gene is TRBJ2-3, the V gene TRBV11-1; 8 nucleotides agree with TRBD2. The CDR3 is 14 amino acids. V was clipped by 5 bases and J by 1 base; unmatched bases: 2. The germline CDR1 and CDR2 sequences are SGHAT and FQDESV (reference sequence).

CDR3 region: CASSPKPTGQGIPDTQYF. The CDR3, as DNA: TGCGCCAGCAGCCCGAAGCCCACGGGACAGGGAATCCCAGATACGCAGTATTTT. The chain has TRBV4-3 and TRBJ2-3; 9 bases map to TRBD1. There are 18 residues in the CDR3. V trimming: 4 bases; J trimming: 4 bases; junction bases outside the gene matches: 15. Looked up from germline, CDR1 is LGHNA and CDR2 is YSLEER.

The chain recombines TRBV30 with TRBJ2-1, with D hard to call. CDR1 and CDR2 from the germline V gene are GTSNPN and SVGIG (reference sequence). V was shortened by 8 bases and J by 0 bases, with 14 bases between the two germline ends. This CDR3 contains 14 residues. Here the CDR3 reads CALSSRSSYNEQFF. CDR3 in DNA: TGTGCCCTCTCATCCCGTAGCTCCTACAATGAGCAGTTCTTC.

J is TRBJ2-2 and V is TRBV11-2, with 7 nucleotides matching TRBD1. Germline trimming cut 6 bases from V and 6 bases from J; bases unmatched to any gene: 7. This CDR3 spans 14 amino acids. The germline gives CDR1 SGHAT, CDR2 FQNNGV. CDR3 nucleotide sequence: TGTGCCAGCAGAAGGGACAGTCGGGCCGGGGAGCTGTTTTTT. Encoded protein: CASRRDSRAGELFF.

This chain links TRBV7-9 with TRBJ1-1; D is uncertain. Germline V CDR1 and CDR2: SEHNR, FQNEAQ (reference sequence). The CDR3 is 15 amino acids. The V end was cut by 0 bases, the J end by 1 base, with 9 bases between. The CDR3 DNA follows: TGTGCCAGCAGCTTAGCACAACGGGGGAACACTGAAGCTTTCTTT. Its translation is CASSLAQRGNTEAFF.

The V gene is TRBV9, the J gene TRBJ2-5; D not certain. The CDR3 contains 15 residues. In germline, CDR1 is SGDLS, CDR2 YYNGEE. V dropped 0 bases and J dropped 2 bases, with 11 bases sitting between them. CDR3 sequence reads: CASSVDGFSQETQYF. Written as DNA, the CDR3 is TGTGCCAGCAGCGTAGACGGGTTCTCTCAAGAGACCCAGTACTTC.

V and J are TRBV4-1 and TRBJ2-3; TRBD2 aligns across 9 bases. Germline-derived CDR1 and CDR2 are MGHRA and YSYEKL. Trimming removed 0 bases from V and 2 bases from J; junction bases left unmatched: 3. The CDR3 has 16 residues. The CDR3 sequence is CASSQEGGGVTDTQYF. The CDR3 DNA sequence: TGCGCCAGCAGCCAAGAGGGCGGGGGGGTCACAGATACGCAGTATTTT.

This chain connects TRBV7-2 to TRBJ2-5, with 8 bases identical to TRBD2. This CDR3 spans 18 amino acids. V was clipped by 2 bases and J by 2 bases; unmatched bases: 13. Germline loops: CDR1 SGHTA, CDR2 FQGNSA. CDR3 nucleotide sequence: TGTGCCAGCAGCTTATATTTATCGGCGGGGGGAGGGCAAGAGACCCAGTACTTC. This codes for CASSLYLSAGGGQETQYF.

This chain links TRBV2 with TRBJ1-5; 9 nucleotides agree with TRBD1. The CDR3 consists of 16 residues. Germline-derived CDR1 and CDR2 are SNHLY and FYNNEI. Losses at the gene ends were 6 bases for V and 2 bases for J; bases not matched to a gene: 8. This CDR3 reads CASRTGTGFGNQPQHF. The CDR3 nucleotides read TGTGCCAGCAGGACCGGGACAGGGTTTGGCAATCAGCCCCAGCATTTT.

The CDR3 coding sequence is TGTGCCTGGAGGGCTACCAGGAGGGAAGCTTTCTTT. It encodes CAWRATRREAFF. V usage is TRBV30 and J usage is TRBJ1-1; D gene ambiguous. The ends were cut back, 3 bases at V and 8 bases at J, with 13 bases in the middle. CDR3 length equals 12 residues. Looked up from germline, CDR1 is GTSNPN and CDR2 is SVGIG (reference sequence). The whole variable domain, filled in from reference TRBV30 and TRBJ1-1, reads SQTIHQWPATLVQPVGSPLSLECTVEGTSNPNLYWYRQAAGRGLQLLFYSVGIGQISSEVPQNLSASRPQDRQFILSSKKLLLSDSGFYLCAWRATRREAFFGQGTRLTVV.

The CDR3 region is CASSPGGGGRSSGNTIYF. CDR3 sequence (DNA): TGTGCCAGCAGCCCCGGGGGTGGGGGACGGAGCTCTGGAAACACCATATATTTT. This sequence joins TRBV5-4 and TRBJ1-3; D is possibly TRBD1 (5 bases). Trimming left V 4 bases short and J 0 bases short, with 20 bases between. This CDR3 region has 18 residues. Germline V gene data show CDR1 as SGHNT and CDR2 as YYREEE (reference sequence).

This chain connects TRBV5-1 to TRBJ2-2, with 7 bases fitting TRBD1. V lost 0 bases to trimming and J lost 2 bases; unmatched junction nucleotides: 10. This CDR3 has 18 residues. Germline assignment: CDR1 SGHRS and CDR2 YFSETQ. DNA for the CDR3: TGCGCCAGCAGCTTGGTACCCCCCGACAGGGCAAACACCGGGGAGCTGTTTTTT. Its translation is CASSLVPPDRANTGELFF.

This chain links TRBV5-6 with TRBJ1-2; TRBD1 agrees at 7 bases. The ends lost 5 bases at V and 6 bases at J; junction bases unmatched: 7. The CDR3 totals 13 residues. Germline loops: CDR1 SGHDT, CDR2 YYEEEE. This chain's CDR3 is CASRGGTVNGYTF. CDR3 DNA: TGTGCCAGCAGGGGTGGGACAGTTAATGGCTACACCTTC.

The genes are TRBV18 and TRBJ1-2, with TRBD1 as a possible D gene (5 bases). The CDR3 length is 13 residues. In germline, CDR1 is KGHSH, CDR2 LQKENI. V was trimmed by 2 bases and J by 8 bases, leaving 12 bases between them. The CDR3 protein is CASSPLTDEGYTF. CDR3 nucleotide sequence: TGTGCCAGCTCACCATTGACAGATGAGGGCTACACCTTC.

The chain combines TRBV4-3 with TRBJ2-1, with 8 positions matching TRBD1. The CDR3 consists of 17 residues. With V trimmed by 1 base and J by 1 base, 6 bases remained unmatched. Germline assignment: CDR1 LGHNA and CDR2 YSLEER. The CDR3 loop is CASSQGTGLGSYNEQFF. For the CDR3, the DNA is TGCGCCAGCAGCCAAGGGACAGGGTTGGGGTCCTACAATGAGCAGTTCTTC.

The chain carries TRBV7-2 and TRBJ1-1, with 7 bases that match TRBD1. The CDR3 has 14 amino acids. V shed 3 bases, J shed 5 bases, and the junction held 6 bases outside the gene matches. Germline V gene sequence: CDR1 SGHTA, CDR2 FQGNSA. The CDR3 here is CASSFRQGGTEAFF. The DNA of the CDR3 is TGTGCCAGCAGCTTTAGACAGGGCGGGACTGAAGCTTTCTTT. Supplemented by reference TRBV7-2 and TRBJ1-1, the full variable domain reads GAGVSQSPSNKVTEKGKDVELRCDPISGHTALYWYRQSLGQGLEFLIYFQGNSAPDKSGLPSDRFSAERTGGSVSTLTIQRTQQEDSAVYLCASSFRQGGTEAFFGQGTRLTVV.

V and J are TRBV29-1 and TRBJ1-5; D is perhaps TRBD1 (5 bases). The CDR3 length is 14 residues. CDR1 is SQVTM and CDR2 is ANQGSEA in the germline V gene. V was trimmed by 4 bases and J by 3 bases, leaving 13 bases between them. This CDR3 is CSVGVGANNQPQHF. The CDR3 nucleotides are TGCAGCGTTGGTGTAGGGGCAAACAATCAGCCCCAGCATTTT. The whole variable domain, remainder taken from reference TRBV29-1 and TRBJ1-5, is SAVISQKPSRDICQRGTSLTIQCQVDSQVTMMFWYRQQPGQSLTLIATANQGSEATYESGFVIDKFPISRPNLTFSTLTVSNMSPEDSSIYLCSVGVGANNQPQHFGDGTRLSIL.

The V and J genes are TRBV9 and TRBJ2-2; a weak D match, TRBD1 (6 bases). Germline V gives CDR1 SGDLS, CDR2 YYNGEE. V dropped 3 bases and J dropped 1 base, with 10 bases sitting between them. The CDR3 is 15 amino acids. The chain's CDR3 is CASSARQVNTGELFF. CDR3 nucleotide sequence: TGTGCCAGCAGCGCACGACAGGTGAACACCGGGGAGCTGTTTTTT.